Listed here are 17 T cell receptor beta chains from one sample, sequenced in a study of early T cells in non-severe SARS-CoV-2 infection. TCRdb ran MiXCR on the 5' RACE reads and lists one entry per CDR3 protein. The repertoire holds more than 60,000 distinct CDR3 sequences, with about 4.9% as singletons. Sequenced material: whole blood. The receptors were gathered from an adult who was a healthcare worker with PCR-confirmed SARS-CoV-2 infection or an uninfected control (not recorded which).

There are many counts of this clonotype. CDR3 amino acids: CASSELVAGGLFYEQYF. The CDR3 region has the DNA TGTGCCAGCAGTGAATTAGTCGCGGGGGGTCTTTTCTACGAGCAGTACTTC. The chain links TRBV25-1 to TRBJ2-7; 8 nucleotides line up with TRBD2. J gave up 3 bases and V 1 base, and 11 bases lay outside the gene matches. Germline assignment: CDR1 MGHDK and CDR2 SYGVNS. CDR3 length equals 17 residues.

This chain joins TRBV18 and TRBJ1-5, with a tentative D call TRBD1 (5 bases). Germline V gives CDR1 KGHSH, CDR2 LQKENI. The germline V and J ends were trimmed by 3 bases and 4 bases, with 13 bases remaining between them. This CDR3 is built from 15 residues. CDR3 bases: TGTGCCAGCTCACCCGCGGGACGGCAAAATCAGCCCCAGCATTTT. The encoded protein is CASSPAGRQNQPQHF. The whole variable domain, remainder taken from reference TRBV18 and TRBJ1-5, is NAGVMQNPRHLVRRRGQEARLRCSPMKGHSHVYWYRQLPEEGLKFMVYLQKENIIDESGMPKERFSAEFPKEGPSILRIQQVVRGDSAAYFCASSPAGRQNQPQHFGDGTRLSIL.

This chain connects TRBV18 to TRBJ2-1; TRBD1 matches 8 bases. Germline CDR1 KGHSH, CDR2 LQKENI. Trimming at V came to 6 bases and at J to 4 bases, leaving 8 bases not matched to a gene. The CDR3 consists of 15 residues. The CDR3 spells CASSLGQGRYNEQFF. DNA of the CDR3: TGTGCCAGCTCCCTCGGACAGGGCAGGTACAATGAGCAGTTCTTC.

This clonotype came up many times. At one end the junction does not follow the germline gene, possibly because of a read error. This chain connects TRBV5-6 to TRBJ1-2; D unclear. The CDR3 is 14 residues long. CDR1 and CDR2 from the germline V gene are SGHDT and YYEEEE. Here the CDR3 DNA reads TGTGCCAGCAGCTTGGCTCAGGTACACTACGGCTACACCTTC. Its translation: CASSLAQVHYGYTF.

This clonotype was detected many times. Its ends do not fully match the called genes, so a read error is possible. The gene calls are TRBV3-1 and TRBJ1-2; D is unclear. This CDR3 spans 11 amino acids. The germline V gene has CDR1 LGHDT and CDR2 YNNKEL (reference sequence). This CDR3 is CASSQARNYTF. CDR3 bases: TGTGCCAGCAGTCAAGCGCGGAACTACACCTTC.

Many counts were recorded for this clonotype. The V gene is TRBV12-3 or TRBV12-4, the J gene TRBJ2-2; tentative D call: TRBD2 (7 bases). The germline V and J ends were trimmed by 6 bases and 3 bases, with 23 bases remaining between them. The CDR3 totals 18 residues. CDR3: CASRGGFVTGNYTGELFF. CDR3 in DNA: TGTGCCAGCAGGGGGGGGTTCGTGACAGGAAACTACACCGGGGAGCTGTTTTTT.

This clonotype was observed at least ten times. J is TRBJ2-1 and V is TRBV9; 8 nucleotides match TRBD2. CDR3 size: 16 residues. CDR1 is SGDLS and CDR2 is YYNGEE in the germline V gene. The J segment lost 2 bases and the V segment lost 1 base, leaving 5 bases of the junction unmatched. The CDR3 coding sequence is TGTGCCAGCAGCGTATCGGGACTAGGGACCTACAATGAGCAGTTCTTC. Its translation: CASSVSGLGTYNEQFF.

In its sample, this clonotype was seen many times. Here the CDR3 reads CSAIGDSNSPLHF. The CDR3, as DNA: TGCAGTGCGATCGGGGACAGTAATTCACCCCTCCACTTT. The genes are TRBV20-1 and TRBJ1-6; TRBD1 matches at 7 bases. CDR1 and CDR2 (germline): DFQATT, SNEGSKA (reference sequence). Trimming at V came to 6 bases and at J to 6 bases, leaving 5 bases not matched to a gene. This CDR3 comprises 13 residues.

This clonotype was counted between two and nine times. The chain is built from TRBV6-5 and TRBJ1-1; the D gene is possibly TRBD1 (6 bases). The germline V gene encodes CDR1 MNHEY and CDR2 SVGAGI. The length of the CDR3 is 13 residues. Trimming left V 5 bases short and J 7 bases short, with 14 bases between. CDR3 DNA: TGTGCCAGCAGTAACACAGGGCGTTATGAAGCTTTCTTT. This gives the protein CASSNTGRYEAFF.

There are many counts of this clonotype. The chain joins TRBV6-5 to TRBJ2-1; TRBD2 matches at 7 bases. V lost 11 bases, J lost 8 bases, and 18 bases stayed unmatched. Germline-derived CDR1 and CDR2 are MNHEY and SVGAGI. CDR3 length equals 15 residues. The CDR3 loop is CAGKVAGESWDEQFF. The CDR3 coding sequence is TGTGCCGGCAAGGTGGCGGGAGAGTCTTGGGATGAGCAGTTCTTC.

In its sample, this clonotype was seen many times. The DNA for the CDR3 is TGTGCCAGCAGCTTGGGGACAGGGGCCCTAGGCATTCAGTACTTC. This translates into CASSLGTGALGIQYF. This rearrangement joins TRBV5-6 to TRBJ2-4, with TRBD1 matching 9 bases. The CDR3 runs 15 residues. Germline CDR1 and CDR2: SGHDT and YYEEEE. Trimming at V came to 0 bases and at J to 9 bases, leaving 7 bases not matched to a gene.

The chain combines TRBV27 with TRBJ1-1; 8 bases are shared with TRBD1. The V and J ends lost 8 bases and 1 base, in that order; junction bases with no gene match: 9. The CDR3 spans 15 residues. Germline CDR1 is MNHEY and CDR2 is SMNVEV (reference sequence). CDR3 DNA: TGTGCCAGCCGTCCAGGGGGCAATAGGAACACTGAAGCTTTCTTT. This encodes CASRPGGNRNTEAFF.

This clonotype was detected many times. The V gene is TRBV19, the J gene TRBJ2-2, with 7 bases that match TRBD2. In germline, CDR1 is LNHDA, CDR2 SQIVND (reference sequence). The CDR3 spans 15 residues. V was clipped by 8 bases and J by 0 bases; unmatched bases: 6. The CDR3 DNA sequence: TGTGCCAGTGGGCCTAGCGGTGCGAACACCGGGGAGCTGTTTTTT. Translating gives CASGPSGANTGELFF.

The chain couples TRBV11-1 to TRBJ2-1; D unclear. Trimming stripped 1 base from V and 0 bases from J, with 10 bases between. Germline CDR1 SGHAT, CDR2 FQDESV (reference sequence). This CDR3 contains 16 residues. The CDR3 sequence: CASSLEPDPSYNEQFF. CDR3 sequence (DNA): TGTGCCAGCAGCTTAGAACCCGACCCCTCCTACAATGAGCAGTTCTTC.

In this sample, this clonotype turned up many times. This chain connects TRBV6-6 to TRBJ2-1; TRBD2 agrees at 8 bases. The CDR3 is 15 residues long. With 5 bases clipped from V and 5 bases from J, the junction kept 8 bases outside the gene matches. Germline V gene lookup returns CDR1 MNHNY and CDR2 SVGAGI (reference sequence). DNA of the CDR3: TGTGCCAGCAGTCTTCGGACTAGCTCTGACAATGAGCAGTTCTTC. Protein: CASSLRTSSDNEQFF.

Many counts were recorded for this clonotype. This chain links TRBV2 with TRBJ1-2; TRBD1 is a possible D gene (5 bases). The germline V gene has CDR1 SNHLY and CDR2 FYNNEI. This CDR3 is 13 amino acids long. Deletions cut 6 bases from V and 9 bases from J, with 17 bases between. The CDR3 region has the DNA TGTGCCAGCAGCCCCGGGACGGCTTTTCGCTACACCTTC. It is translated as CASSPGTAFRYTF. The whole variable domain, filled in from reference TRBV2 and TRBJ1-2, reads EPEVTQTPSHQVTQMGQEVILRCVPISNHLYFYWYRQILGQKVEFLVSFYNNEISEKSEIFDDQFSVERPDGSNFTLKIRSTKLEDSAMYFCASSPGTAFRYTFGSGTRLTVV.

This clonotype occurred many times. V and J are TRBV28 and TRBJ2-7, with 7 bases identical to TRBD2. Germline lookup yields CDR1 MDHEN and CDR2 SYDVKM. The CDR3 runs to 17 residues. Trimming at V came to 5 bases and at J to 3 bases, leaving 16 bases not matched to a gene. As DNA, the CDR3 is TGTGCCAGCAGTACATTGGGTCTCGGGGGGTCCCTCTACGAGCAGTACTTC. Residues: CASSTLGLGGSLYEQYF.